This passage covers 16 T cell receptor beta chains from one sample sequenced in a study of blood T cell repertoires in COVID-19. Repertoires were generated with immunoSEQ multiplex PCR, while TCRdb's copy carries only in-frame clones and drops some. The sample has 350,000 to 550,000 clones, nearly 90% seen once; the top ten hold under 2.5%. Material for sequencing was PBMCs or T cells enriched from blood (not recorded which). The origin of the receptors is a woman aged 18-35 years with acute COVID-19.

Remarks on this clone: One end of the junction does not line up with germline, which may come from a read error. The chain is built from TRBV19 and TRBJ1-1; 8 nucleotides agree with TRBD1. The CDR3 has 16 amino acids. The germline CDR1 and CDR2 sequences are LNHDA and SQIVND (reference sequence). This CDR3 is CASSIDPGQVNIEAFF. CDR3 DNA: TGTGCCAGTAGTATAGATCCGGGACAGGTCAACATTGAAGCTTTCTTT.

As for this clone: At one boundary the junction diverges from the germline segment, which might be a read error. This chain links TRBV6-5 with TRBJ2-3; 7 bases match TRBD2. Germline CDR1 MNHEY, CDR2 SVGAGI. The CDR3 extends over 16 amino acids. The CDR3 loop reads CASNYIGLVGGDTQYF. CDR3 DNA: TGTGCCAGCAATTACATCGGACTAGTGGGGGGTGATACGCAGTATTTT.

The rearrangement uses TRBV27 and TRBJ2-2; 9 bases line up with TRBD2. The CDR3 is made up of 16 amino acids. Germline CDR1 MNHEY, CDR2 SMNVEV (reference sequence). V was pared by 6 bases and J by 3 bases, with 8 bases of the junction left unmatched. As DNA, the CDR3 is TGTGCCAGCAGCCCTGGGACTAGCTTTGACACCGGGGAGCTGTTTTTT. Translating gives CASSPGTSFDTGELFF.

The chain carries TRBV29-1 and TRBJ2-3, with TRBD1 as a possible D gene (6 bases). V dropped 0 bases and J dropped 5 bases, with 15 bases sitting between them. The CDR3 consists of 15 residues. Germline CDR1 is SQVTM and CDR2 is ANQGSEA. DNA for the CDR3: TGCAGCGTTGAAGATCTTGGGGGCCGTCAAGATACGCAGTATTTT. Its protein is CSVEDLGGRQDTQYF.

This chain uses TRBV30 with TRBJ2-1; TRBD1 matches 9 bases. CDR1 is GTSNPN and CDR2 is SVGIG in the germline V gene (reference sequence). CDR3 length equals 13 residues. The V and J ends lost 4 bases and 5 bases, in that order; junction bases with no gene match: 3. In nucleotides, the CDR3 is TGTGCCTGGAAAGGGACAGGGCACAATGAGCAGTTCTTC. Its protein product is CAWKGTGHNEQFF.

The rearrangement uses TRBV30 and TRBJ1-2; D uncertain. V was trimmed by 2 bases and J by 0 bases, leaving 13 bases between them. CDR1 GTSNPN and CDR2 SVGIG come from the germline V gene (reference sequence). The CDR3 extends over 15 amino acids. This CDR3 is CAWSRNLLANYGYTF. The CDR3 DNA is TGTGCCTGGAGTCGAAACCTGCTAGCTAACTATGGCTACACCTTC.

The rearrangement joins TRBV21-1 to TRBJ1-1. TRBV21-1 is listed as a pseudogene. The CDR3 is 13 residues long. CDR3 protein: CASSKWRRGEAFF. The CDR3 DNA reads as TGTGCCAGCAGCAAATGGCGCCGGGGAGAAGCTTTCTTT.

The rearrangement uses TRBV18 and TRBJ1-5; D possibly corresponds to TRBD1 (5 bases). The germline V and J ends were trimmed by 1 base and 10 bases, with 17 bases remaining between them. The CDR3 has 15 residues. Germline assignment: CDR1 KGHSH and CDR2 LQKENI. This CDR3 is CASSPQDTGGGPQHF. The DNA for the CDR3 is TGTGCCAGCTCACCACAAGACACAGGCGGTGGCCCCCAGCATTTT.

On this clone: The same CDR3 also results from other DNA sequences found in this sample. V is TRBV4-1 and J is TRBJ2-7, with D possibly being TRBD2 (6 bases). CDR1 is MGHRA, CDR2 YSYEKL, per germline. V shed 1 base and J shed 1 base, with 8 bases lying between them. The CDR3 contains 14 residues. This CDR3 is CASSQVGGSYEQYF. CDR3 nucleotide sequence: TGCGCCAGCAGCCAAGTGGGAGGTTCCTACGAGCAGTACTTC.

This chain connects TRBV5-1 to TRBJ2-1; 9 nucleotides line up with TRBD2. Germline V CDR1 and CDR2: SGHRS, YFSETQ. The CDR3 consists of 16 residues. The junction had 5 bases not matched to a gene; V was cut back by 0 bases and J by 4 bases. The CDR3 sequence: CASSLEKRGVYNEQFF. The CDR3, as DNA: TGCGCCAGCAGCTTGGAGAAGCGGGGGGTTTACAATGAGCAGTTCTTC.

The V and J genes are TRBV28 and TRBJ2-7, with no clear D. Per the germline V gene, CDR1 is MDHEN and CDR2 is SYDVKM. The CDR3 sequence is 14 residues long. The V and J ends lost 7 bases and 4 bases respectively, with 17 bases between them. The CDR3 reads CASKMLGLVYEQYF. DNA of the CDR3: TGTGCCAGCAAAATGCTGGGCCTTGTGTACGAGCAGTACTTC.

This clone was recorded a few times. This rearrangement joins TRBV13 to TRBJ2-2, with TRBD1 matching 8 bases. J gave up 5 bases and V 5 bases, and 7 bases lay outside the gene matches. The CDR3 consists of 15 residues. Germline CDR1 and CDR2: PRHDT and FYEKMQ (reference sequence). This CDR3 reads CASSITGGETGELFF. CDR3 bases: TGTGCCAGCAGCATCACAGGGGGTGAGACCGGGGAGCTGTTTTTT.

This chain uses TRBV7-8 with TRBJ1-1; the D is unclear. This CDR3 is built from 14 residues. Per the germline V gene, CDR1 is SGHVS and CDR2 is FQNEAQ. V gave up 5 bases and J gave up 3 bases, with 13 bases separating them. In DNA form, the CDR3 reads TGTGCCAGCAGCGTGGAGGTCGGGGACACTGAAGCTTTCTTT. This gives the protein CASSVEVGDTEAFF.

This rearrangement joins TRBV9 to TRBJ2-1; D is undetermined. CDR1 is SGDLS and CDR2 is YYNGEE in the germline V gene. The CDR3 length is 13 residues. Deletions cut 4 bases from V and 10 bases from J, with 15 bases between. The CDR3 DNA is TGTGCCAGCAGCCCAATACCGACCGGGGAGCAGTTCTTC. It is translated as CASSPIPTGEQFF.

This clone was counted between two and nine times. The chain employs TRBV2 and TRBJ1-4; D call uncertain. The germline CDR1 and CDR2 sequences are SNHLY and FYNNEI. With 0 bases removed from V and 4 bases from J, the gap between germline ends came to 6 bases. This CDR3 spans 14 amino acids. CDR3 residues: CASSEAGSNEKLFF. CDR3 coding DNA: TGTGCCAGCAGTGAAGCTGGGAGTAATGAAAAACTGTTTTTT. Based on the CDR3 plus reference TRBV2 and TRBJ1-4, the full variable domain is EPEVTQTPSHQVTQMGQEVILRCVPISNHLYFYWYRQILGQKVEFLVSFYNNEISEKSEIFDDQFSVERPDGSNFTLKIRSTKLEDSAMYFCASSEAGSNEKLFFGSGTQLSVL.

The rearrangement links TRBV5-1 to TRBJ2-1; 16 bases fit TRBD2. The J segment lost 10 bases and the V segment lost 4 bases, leaving 8 bases of the junction unmatched. The CDR3 spans 16 residues. Germline CDR1 SGHRS, CDR2 YFSETQ. Here the CDR3 DNA reads TGCGCCAGCAGCACAGGGACTAGCGGGAGGGCTCTGGAGCAGTTCTTC. It is translated as CASSTGTSGRALEQFF.